What follows are 9 T cell receptor beta chains derived from one specimen sequenced in a study of cytomegalovirus exposure and HLA in healthy donors (dated by TCRdb to 2016 to 2017). Library method: the immunoSEQ multiplex PCR assay. For the multiplex PCR, a mixture combining 60 forward primers for TCR Vbeta segments and 13 reverse primers for TCR Jbeta segments was used. Drawn from immuneACCESS, this table holds only the in-frame rearrangements with V and J called that TCRdb kept. Clones are partly lost; checked studies trace under half to an unresolved V gene and leave the rest unexplained. The sample includes tens of thousands of clones, with 70% to 85% observed a single time. The leading ten clones occupy about 1.6% of the sample. The source material was PBMCs. These receptors originate from a man aged 25-45 years in good health and CMV-seronegative.

The J gene is TRBJ2-1, the V gene TRBV27, with TRBD1 matching 10 bases. The CDR3 consists of 12 residues. Per germline, CDR1 MNHEY and CDR2 SMNVEV (reference sequence). V lost 4 bases, J lost 16 bases, and 7 bases stayed unmatched. This CDR3 is CASSSIGTGDFF. The CDR3 nucleotides read TGTGCCAGCAGTTCGATCGGGACAGGGGATTTCTTC.

V gene TRBV7-2 combines with J gene TRBJ2-4, with D possibly matching TRBD1 (5 bases). This CDR3 spans 14 amino acids. The V gene's germline CDR1 is SGHTA and CDR2 FQGNSA. V was shortened by 5 bases and J by 6 bases, with 14 bases between the two germline ends. CDR3 region: CASSPTAYGNIQYF. In nucleotides, the CDR3 is TGTGCCAGCAGCCCGACAGCCTACGGAAACATTCAGTACTTC.

The CDR3 spells CASSERTRSYEQYF. The CDR3 DNA is TGTGCCAGCAGTGAAAGGACTAGGAGCTACGAGCAGTACTTC. V usage is TRBV2 and J usage is TRBJ2-7; 7 bases align to TRBD2. After removal of 2 bases from V and 3 bases from J, the junction contained 4 bases not matched to a gene. Germline CDR1 is SNHLY and CDR2 is FYNNEI. This CDR3 comprises 14 residues.

This clone appeared once. The V call is TRBV5-4, the J call TRBJ2-7; 10 bases match TRBD2. CDR3 length: 19 amino acids. V shed 4 bases and J 7 bases; nucleotides not matched to a gene: 23. The germline CDR1 and CDR2 sequences are SGHNT and YYREEE (reference sequence). CDR3 region: CASSGGAWTSGGGSREQYF. The CDR3 nucleotides read TGTGCCAGCAGCGGGGGGGCATGGACTAGCGGCGGTGGATCGAGGGAGCAGTACTTC.

The chain carries TRBV7-9 and TRBJ1-3; no clear D. Germline V gives CDR1 SEHNR, CDR2 FQNEAQ (reference sequence). Trimming pared 2 bases from V and 0 bases from J, leaving 20 bases between. The CDR3 loop spans 19 amino acids. The CDR3 DNA follows: TGTGCCAGCAGCTTATTTTCCGACACGAAAATAAGCTCTGGAAACACCATATATTTT. This sequence encodes CASSLFSDTKISSGNTIYF.

J is TRBJ2-1 and V is TRBV30, with D possibly TRBD2 on 6 matching bases. Trimming left V 4 bases short and J 8 bases short, with 18 bases between. The CDR3 runs to 14 residues. Germline V gives CDR1 GTSNPN, CDR2 SVGIG (reference sequence). The CDR3 loop is CAWTRRATGDEQFF. In DNA form, the CDR3 reads TGTGCCTGGACTAGGAGGGCCACGGGCGATGAGCAGTTCTTC.

V is TRBV6-5 and J is TRBJ1-4, with TRBD1 identical over 8 bases. Germline CDR1 reads MNHEY; CDR2 reads SVGAGI. This CDR3 contains 13 residues. The ends lost 3 bases at V and 8 bases at J; junction bases unmatched: 2. The CDR3 is CASSYRDREKLFF. The DNA for the CDR3 is TGTGCCAGCAGTTATAGGGACAGGGAAAAACTGTTTTTT.

The chain combines TRBV6-1 with TRBJ2-7; D is possibly TRBD2 (6 bases). V was cut by 8 bases and J by 1 base, with 15 bases left in between. The CDR3 totals 14 residues. Germline CDR1 reads MNHNS; CDR2 reads SASEGT. The CDR3 coding sequence is TGTGCCAGCCCCCGGGGCGGGGCTTCCTACGAGCAGTACTTC. Encoded protein: CASPRGGASYEQYF.

The chain has TRBV6-6 and TRBJ2-5; TRBD2 aligns across 7 bases. The J call could be wrong; TRBJ2-7 is a better fit for the DNA end. The CDR3 runs to 14 residues. The germline CDR1 and CDR2 sequences are MNHNY and SVGAGI (reference sequence). The CDR3 loop is CASRPSTGGYEQYF. CDR3 bases: TGTGCCAGCCGACCGTCCACGGGGGGCTACGAGCAGTACTTC.